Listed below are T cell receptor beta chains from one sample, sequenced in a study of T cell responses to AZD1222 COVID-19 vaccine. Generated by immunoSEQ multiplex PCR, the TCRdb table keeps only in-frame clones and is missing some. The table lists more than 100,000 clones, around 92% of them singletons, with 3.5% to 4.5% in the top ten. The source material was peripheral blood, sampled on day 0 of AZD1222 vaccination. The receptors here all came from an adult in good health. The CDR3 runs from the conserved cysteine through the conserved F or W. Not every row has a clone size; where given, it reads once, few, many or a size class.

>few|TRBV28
CASSLGSRGRPEQYF
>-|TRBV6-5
CASKVTSHNSPLHF
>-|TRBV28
CATTPPGAGETQYF
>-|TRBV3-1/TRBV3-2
CASSQADRKNTEAFF
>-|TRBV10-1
CASSRQGTNEKLFF
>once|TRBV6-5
CAASPGARDTEAFF
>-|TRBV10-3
CAIGSGEQYF
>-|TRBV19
CASTSGRMNQPQHF
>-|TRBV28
CASSLRNTEAFF
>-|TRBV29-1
CSVGDRGYEQYF
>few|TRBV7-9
CASSFSLPAGNEQFF
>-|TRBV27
CASSSRGANEKLFF
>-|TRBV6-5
CASRKQEDYEQYF
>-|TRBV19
CASSMVQLGRGYTF
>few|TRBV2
CATQTRSSYNEQFF
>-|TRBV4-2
CASSRPTSGASSYEQYF
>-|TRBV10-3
CAISDTGTSGSRYEQYF
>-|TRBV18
CASQPGQSYEQYF
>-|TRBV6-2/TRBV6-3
CASSATGRAYGYTF
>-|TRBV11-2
CASRKSGSIADTQYF
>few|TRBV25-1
CASSESGNQPQHF
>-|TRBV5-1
CASSLAGGINEQFF
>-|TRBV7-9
CASRGTGGSTEAFF
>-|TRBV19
CASWDSPGNTIYF
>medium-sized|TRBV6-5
CASSYFGQEGSYEQYF
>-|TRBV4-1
CASSQEGGRTYSNQPQHF
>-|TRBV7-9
CASSATGAPGEQYF
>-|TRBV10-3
CAISADSSINYGYTF
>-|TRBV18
CASSPYGYTF
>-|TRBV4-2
CASSQEWGDEQFF
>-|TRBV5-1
CASSLELGGRTDTQYF
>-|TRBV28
CASSSRMGINYEQYF
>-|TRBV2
CASRQGDVDYGYTF
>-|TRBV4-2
CASSQAGQTETQYF
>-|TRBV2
CASSERYQETQYF
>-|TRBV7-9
CASSPDRGNQPQHF
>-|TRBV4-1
CASSQLTANTEAFF
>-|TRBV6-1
CASSEARRGTDTQYF
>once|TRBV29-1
CSVVYNEQFF
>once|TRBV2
CATRRGSNQPQHF
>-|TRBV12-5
CATRTGLSEKLFF
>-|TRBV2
CASSTESSNQPQHF
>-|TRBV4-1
CASSQLVAGVGEQYF
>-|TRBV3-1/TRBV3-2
CASSQGMNTEAFF
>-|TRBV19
CASSIPMDRDYGYTF
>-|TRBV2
CASSERPQGASLSFF
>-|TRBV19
CASSGRGRDTGELFF
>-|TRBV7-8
CASSSSLGGLNTEAFF
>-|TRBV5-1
CASSRGTTGNTIYF
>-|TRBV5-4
CASSLDPSTDTQYF
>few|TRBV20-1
CSVQGYEQYF